This T cell receptor beta chain appears in the sequencing data of a study of T cells in Graves' hyperthyroidism and ophthalmopathy. Amplification yielded TCR beta CDR3 regions, with RNA transcripts as the source. The TCR CDR3 first-round RT-PCR relied on the HTBI primer set. One entry per CDR3 protein results from TCRdb running MiXCR on the multiplex PCR reads. The table lists 340,000 or so distinct CDR3 sequences, roughly a fifth of them singletons. Study observations and caveats: Within blood appeared most thyroid clonotypes that had expanded above 0.001.

On this clonotype: What it recognizes is unknown.

This receptor was obtained from a woman aged 50 to 65 with Graves' hyperthyroidism. Sequenced: blood.

As DNA, the CDR3 is TGCGCCAGCAGTTCCCCCCCGACCTCTACCAATGAGCAGTTCTTC. Its protein is CASSSPPTSTNEQFF. V is TRBV5-1 and J is TRBJ2-1; D is unclear. CDR3 length: 15 residues. The germline V gene encodes CDR1 SGHRS and CDR2 YFSETQ. Between the trimmed V and J ends, which lost 5 bases and 6 bases, there was a span of 18 bases.